The rows below give T cell receptor beta chains drawn from one sample of a study of cytomegalovirus exposure and HLA in healthy donors. Assay used: immunoSEQ multiplex PCR; TCRdb lists only in-frame clones, some missing. The table records about 120,000 clones, around 86% of them present only once. Sequencing was performed on PBMCs. Receptors originate from a woman in her 30s in good health and CMV-seronegative. Each CDR3 is given with its conserved first and last residue. Each record gives: V gene, D gene, CDR3 protein. A D gene is named only where the DNA matches it firmly.

v_call: TRBV9; d_call: -; cdr3_aa: CASSANREMTNPEQFF
v_call: TRBV5-1; d_call: TRBD1; cdr3_aa: CASSTGTGNEKLFF
v_call: TRBV7-9; d_call: TRBD2; cdr3_aa: CASSRRTSGNNEQFF
v_call: TRBV5-4; d_call: TRBD2; cdr3_aa: CASTPGGTSGNYEQYF
v_call: TRBV30; d_call: -; cdr3_aa: CAWTTGNTIYF
v_call: TRBV9; d_call: TRBD2; cdr3_aa: CASSVGAGVGNEQFF
v_call: TRBV28; d_call: -; cdr3_aa: CASSLSTGSGNEKLFF
v_call: TRBV5-4; d_call: -; cdr3_aa: CASSLNFRRNLKGYTF
v_call: TRBV7-2; d_call: TRBD2; cdr3_aa: CASSLGASGSTDTQYF
v_call: TRBV7-3; d_call: TRBD1; cdr3_aa: CASSFGGQGNTGELFF
v_call: TRBV19; d_call: -; cdr3_aa: CASSRTVNSNQPQHF
v_call: TRBV30; d_call: TRBD1; cdr3_aa: CAWMTGIAYEQYF
v_call: TRBV30; d_call: -; cdr3_aa: CAWTRRVSYEQYF
v_call: TRBV28; d_call: TRBD1; cdr3_aa: CASSPDRVADTQYF
v_call: TRBV4-1; d_call: -; cdr3_aa: CASSQELEGTCEQCF
v_call: TRBV19; d_call: -; cdr3_aa: CASSLTPGQGYNEQFF
v_call: TRBV6-1; d_call: -; cdr3_aa: CASSELIQGPTDTQYF
v_call: TRBV9; d_call: -; cdr3_aa: CASSATVITDTQYF
v_call: TRBV5-1; d_call: -; cdr3_aa: CASSLGGGNPGEQYF
v_call: TRBV12-5; d_call: -; cdr3_aa: CASGAAGATQYF
v_call: TRBV19; d_call: -; cdr3_aa: CASSLGGGANTEAFF
v_call: TRBV7-9; d_call: TRBD1; cdr3_aa: CSSSGQRGLNEQYF
v_call: TRBV19; d_call: -; cdr3_aa: CASSIWRGRIADYGYTF
v_call: TRBV5-1; d_call: TRBD2; cdr3_aa: CASSNLPGLAGVEYF
v_call: TRBV7-9; d_call: TRBD2; cdr3_aa: CASSSGRETQYF